What follows are 18 T cell receptor beta chains derived from one specimen sequenced in a study of tumor-infiltrating lymphocytes in primary liver carcinoma. They got blood RNA out of unsorted whole blood and also pulled out germline DNA. Starting material of about 0.45 ug total RNA yielded TCR beta cDNA via a constant-region primer. Slightly modified ARM-PCR with three nested multiplex PCR rounds yielded TCR beta libraries. A C-beta reverse primer was combined with TRBV1-TRBV30 forward primers in the first two PCR rounds, and each round had approximately 9 cycles. TCRdb independently ran MiXCR on the multiplex PCR reads; one entry per CDR3 protein. The table has approximately 330,000 distinct CDR3 sequences, roughly 61% seen once. The source material was peripheral blood. These receptors came from a man aged 40-49 years with primary liver carcinoma and hepatitis B virus infection.

On this clonotype: A single base separates this from a much larger clone, so it may be a read error. This chain connects TRBV4-1 to TRBJ2-7, with D unresolved. The germline gives CDR1 MGHRA, CDR2 YSYEKL. Trimming stripped 0 bases from V and 1 base from J, with 10 bases between. This CDR3 is built from 15 residues. CDR3 in DNA: TGCGCCAGCAGCCAAGAGGTCAGGCGATCCTACGAGCAGTACTTC. It translates to CASSQEVRRSYEQYF.

This clonotype has at least ten counts. The V and J genes are TRBV29-1 and TRBJ2-2; D is possibly TRBD1 (5 bases). Germline V gene lookup returns CDR1 SQVTM and CDR2 ANQGSEA. Deletions cut 8 bases from V and 1 base from J, with 8 bases between. The CDR3 spans 12 residues. The CDR3 coding sequence is TGCAGCACCGGACAGAACACCGGGGAGCTGTTTTTT. Encoded protein: CSTGQNTGELFF.

For this clonotype: This sequence may be a read error, since a much larger clone differs from it by one base. The V and J genes are TRBV6-5 and TRBJ1-1; D is unresolved. The germline CDR1 and CDR2 sequences are MNHEY and SVGAGI. The CDR3 runs 12 residues. The CDR3 sequence: CTSSYGETEAFF. The DNA for the CDR3 is TGTACCAGCAGTTACGGGGAGACTGAAGCTTTCTTT.

As concerns this clonotype: No conserved phenylalanine or tryptophan ends this CDR3, so it is likely a read error. The chain carries TRBV10-3 and TRBJ2-7, with D tentatively TRBD1 (6 bases). The germline V and J ends were trimmed by 3 bases and 2 bases, with 17 bases remaining between them. Germline CDR1 is ENHRY and CDR2 is SYGVKD. The CDR3 has 16 residues. The CDR3 loop reads CAISDPGTSRPYEQYI. Here the CDR3 DNA reads TGTGCCATCAGTGACCCCGGGACATCGAGGCCCTACGAGCAGTACATC.

This clonotype was picked up one time. A much larger clone sits a single nucleotide away, making a read error possible. This chain connects TRBV29-1 to TRBJ1-2; the D is unclear. This CDR3 is built from 11 residues. Trimming took off 5 bases at V and 4 bases at J, with 8 bases between the two ends. Looked up from germline, CDR1 is SQVTM and CDR2 is ANQGSEA. The CDR3 loop reads CSVTGVYGYTF. The CDR3 DNA reads TGCAGCGTTACTGGGGTCTATGGCTACACCTTC.

Points on this clonotype: This may come from a read error, since a much larger clone is one base off. This chain links TRBV4-1 with TRBJ1-2; D not certain. CDR3 size: 15 residues. Per the germline V gene, CDR1 is MGHRA and CDR2 is YSYEKL. CDR3 sequence reads: CASIQGGLSNYGYTF. CDR3 nucleotide sequence: TGCGCCAGCATCCAAGGAGGGCTATCTAACTATGGCTACACCTTC.

Note on this clonotype: With a much larger clone just one base away, this may be a read error. This chain links TRBV12-3 or TRBV12-4 with TRBJ1-5; the D is unclear. The CDR3 spans 14 residues. CDR3 sequence (DNA): TGTGCCAGCAGTCTTGTGAATAGCAATCAGCCCCAGCTTTTT. Translating it yields CASSLVNSNQPQLF.

In regard to this clonotype: The junction differs from germline at one of its ends, possibly a read error. The chain joins TRBV11-2 to TRBJ2-3; no clear D. Germline V CDR1 and CDR2: SGHAT, FQNNGV. The CDR3 runs 15 residues. The CDR3 loop is CAGSLVGSDTDTQYF. CDR3 nucleotides: TGTGCCGGCAGCTTAGTCGGGTCCGATACGGATACGCAGTATTTT.

About this clonotype: A much bigger clone sits one base away, suggesting this may be a read error. The chain carries TRBV6-6 and TRBJ2-2, with a tentative D call TRBD2 (5 bases). The V gene's germline CDR1 is MNHNY and CDR2 SVGAGI (reference sequence). The CDR3 runs 14 residues. CDR3 sequence reads: CVSSSGVGLGELFF. In DNA, the CDR3 is TGTGTCAGCAGTTCCGGGGTTGGGCTCGGGGAGCTGTTTTTT.

The J gene is TRBJ2-7, the V gene TRBV11-2; D gene uncertain. The CDR3 is 15 residues long. V lost 7 bases, J lost 1 base, and 17 bases lay in between. From germline, CDR1 is SGHAT and CDR2 FQNNGV. CDR3 sequence: CASIIRPGASYEQYF. For the CDR3, the DNA is TGTGCCAGCATCATTCGACCAGGAGCTTCCTACGAGCAGTACTTC.

Comment on this clonotype: A read error may account for a junction end that differs from germline. The rearrangement links TRBV11-2 to TRBJ2-7; TRBD2 matches at 14 bases. This CDR3 is built from 14 residues. Germline CDR1 reads SGHAT; CDR2 reads FQNNGV. The DNA of the CDR3 is TGTGCCAGCAGAGGGACTAGCGGGAGTTACGTGCAGTACTTC. Its translation is CASRGTSGSYVQYF. Full variable domain (outside the CDR3, taken from reference TRBV11-2 and TRBJ2-7): EAGVAQSPRYKIIEKRQSVAFWCNPISGHATLYWYQQILGQGPKLLIQFQNNGVVDDSQLPKDRFSAERLKGVDSTLKIQPAKLEDSAVYLCASRGTSGSYVQYFGPGTRLTVT.

This clonotype has a count of ten or more. This chain uses TRBV11-2 with TRBJ1-5; D is uncertain. The V and J ends lost 1 base and 5 bases respectively, with 9 bases between them. The length of the CDR3 is 14 residues. From germline, CDR1 is SGHAT and CDR2 FQNNGV. The CDR3 here is CASSLATADQPQHF. The CDR3 bases are TGTGCCAGCAGCTTAGCCACAGCGGATCAGCCCCAGCATTTT.

Concerning this clonotype: Germline is not matched at one junction end, which may reflect a read error. The J gene is TRBJ2-7, the V gene TRBV5-1; D ambiguous. Germline CDR1 is SGHRS and CDR2 is YFSETQ. The CDR3 is 12 amino acids. Here the CDR3 DNA reads TGCGCCAACAGCCCAGACGCCTACGAGCAGTACTTC. Amino acids: CANSPDAYEQYF. The whole variable domain, filled in from reference TRBV5-1 and TRBJ2-7, reads KAGVTQTPRYLIKTRGQQVTLSCSPISGHRSVSWYQQTPGQGLQFLFEYFSETQRNKGNFPGRFSGRQFSNSRSEMNVSTLELGDSALYLCANSPDAYEQYFGPGTRLTVT.

On this clonotype: With a much larger clone just one base away, this may be a read error. The rearrangement links TRBV6-1 to TRBJ2-7, with D possibly being TRBD2 (6 bases). In germline, CDR1 is MNHNS, CDR2 SASEGT. The CDR3 spans 17 residues. CDR3 sequence: CASNDFVLAPWVHEHYF. CDR3 DNA sequence: TGTGCCAGCAATGATTTCGTTCTAGCGCCATGGGTCCACGAGCATTACTTC.

In regard to this clonotype: Mismatch with germline at one junction end may stem from a read error. The rearrangement links TRBV11-3 to TRBJ2-1, with D possibly matching TRBD1 (6 bases). Germline CDR1 and CDR2: SGHNT and YENEEA. This CDR3 contains 15 residues. The CDR3 coding sequence is TGTGCCAGCTGCTTAGACCAGGGGATGGCTAATGAGCAGTTCTTC. As protein: CASCLDQGMANEQFF.

In regard to this clonotype: A read error may account for a junction end that differs from germline. The rearrangement joins TRBV11-2 to TRBJ2-7, with 11 nucleotides matching TRBD2. The CDR3 totals 15 residues. In germline, CDR1 is SGHAT, CDR2 FQNNGV. The CDR3 sequence is CASSLIAGGPREHYF. The CDR3 DNA sequence: TGTGCCAGCAGCTTAATAGCGGGAGGGCCACGAGAGCACTACTTC.

On this clonotype: This clone may be a read error of a much larger clone one base away. V usage is TRBV6-6 and J usage is TRBJ2-3; D gene unclear. CDR1 is MNHNY and CDR2 is SVGAGI in the germline V gene (reference sequence). The CDR3 runs 18 residues. V shed 0 bases and J shed 5 bases, with 21 bases lying between them. The DNA for the CDR3 is TGTGCCAGCAGTTACTCCATTCGGAGTAGCCGAGAGTTAGATACGCAGTATTTT. Translating gives CASSYSIRSSRELDTQYF.

Remarks on this clonotype: A much larger clonotype is one base distant, so this may be a read error. The CDR3 DNA reads as TGTGCCAGCACTGGGACTAGCGGGAACCATGAGCGGTTCTTC. Translation gives CASTGTSGNHERFF. The chain links TRBV6-5 to TRBJ2-1; TRBD2 matches at 13 bases. This CDR3 spans 14 amino acids. Germline CDR1 reads MNHEY; CDR2 reads SVGAGI.